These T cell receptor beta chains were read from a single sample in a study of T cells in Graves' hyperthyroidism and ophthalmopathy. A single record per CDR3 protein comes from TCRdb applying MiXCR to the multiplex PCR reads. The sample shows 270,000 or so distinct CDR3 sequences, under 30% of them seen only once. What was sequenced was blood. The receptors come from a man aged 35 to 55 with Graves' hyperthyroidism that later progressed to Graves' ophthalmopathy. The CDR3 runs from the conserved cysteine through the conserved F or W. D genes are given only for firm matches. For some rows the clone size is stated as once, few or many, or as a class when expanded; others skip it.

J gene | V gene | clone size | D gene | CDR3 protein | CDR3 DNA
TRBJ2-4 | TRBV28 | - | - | CASSPRPPWTKNIQYF | TGTGCCAGCAGTCCCCGACCACCTTGGACGAAAAACATTCAGTACTTC
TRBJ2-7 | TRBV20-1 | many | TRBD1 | CSASRTGLFGQYF | TGCAGTGCTAGCCGGACAGGGTTATTTGGGCAGTACTTC
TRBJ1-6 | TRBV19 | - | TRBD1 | CASAFEGTESSYNSPLHF | TGTGCCAGCGCGTTTGAGGGGACAGAGAGCTCCTATAATTCACCCCTCCACTTT
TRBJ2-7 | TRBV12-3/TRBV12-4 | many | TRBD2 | CASSLSSSGRYEQYF | TGTGCCAGCAGTTTATCTTCTAGCGGGAGATACGAGCAGTACTTC
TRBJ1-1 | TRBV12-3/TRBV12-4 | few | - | CASSPSSARRGTEAFF | TGTGCCAGCAGTCCGTCGTCAGCGAGGAGGGGGACTGAAGCTTTCTTT
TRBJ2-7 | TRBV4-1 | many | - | CASSPTGYIYEQYF | TGCGCCAGCAGCCCCACAGGGTATATCTACGAGCAGTACTTC
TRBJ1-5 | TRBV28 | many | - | CASTGGDQPQHF | TGTGCCAGCACGGGGGGGGATCAGCCCCAGCATTTT
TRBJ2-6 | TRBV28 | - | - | CASSRVRGRETLSGANVLTF | TGTGCCAGCAGCCGAGTTCGAGGCAGGGAAACCCTCTCTGGGGCCAACGTCCTGACTTTC
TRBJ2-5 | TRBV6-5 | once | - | CASSSQWGRQETQYF | TGTGCCAGCAGTTCGCAATGGGGCAGACAAGAGACCCAGTACTTC
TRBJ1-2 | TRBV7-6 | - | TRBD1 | CASSASGQGHYGYTF | TGTGCCAGCAGCGCCTCCGGACAGGGGCACTATGGCTACACCTTC
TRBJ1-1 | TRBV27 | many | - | CASSLQYVGTEAFF | TGTGCCAGCAGTTTACAGTACGTGGGCACTGAAGCTTTCTTT
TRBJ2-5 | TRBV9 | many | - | CASSVAGKETQYF | TGTGCCAGCAGCGTAGCAGGGAAAGAGACCCAGTACTTC
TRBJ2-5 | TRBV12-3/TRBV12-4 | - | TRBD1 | CASSLDRPLKTQYF | TGTGCCAGCAGTCTGGACAGGCCATTGAAGACCCAGTACTTC
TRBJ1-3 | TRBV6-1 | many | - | CASSRLEGSGNTVYF | TGTGCCAGCAGTCGTCTTGAGGGCTCTGGAAACACCGTATATTTT
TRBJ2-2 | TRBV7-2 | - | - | CASSYARVDTGELFF | TGTGCCAGCAGCTATGCCCGAGTTGACACCGGGGAGCTGTTTTTT
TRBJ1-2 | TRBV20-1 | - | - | CSARAQSAYGYTF | TGCAGTGCTAGGGCACAGTCGGCCTATGGCTACACCTTC
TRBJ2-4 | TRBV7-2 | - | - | CASSLMFSNLAKNIQYF | TGTGCCAGCAGCTTAATGTTTAGCAACCTAGCCAAAAACATTCAGTACTTC